Listed here are 14 T cell receptor beta chains from one sample, sequenced in a study of shared clonotypes between healthy human individuals. CD45RO-negative CD8 cells positively selected for CCR7 made up the naive population, which excluded terminally differentiated effector memory CD45RA+ cells. TCRdb keeps only in-frame clones here, not all; method: immunoSEQ multiplex PCR. This table holds about 820,000 clones, 92% found once. The sequencing input was naive CD8+ T cells sorted from blood. These TCRs come from a man aged 25-40 years in good health.

The rearrangement uses TRBV28 and TRBJ2-7, with 7 nucleotides matching TRBD1. The germline V gene has CDR1 MDHEN and CDR2 SYDVKM. V was pared by 5 bases and J by 2 bases, with 9 bases of the junction left unmatched. CDR3 size: 15 residues. CDR3 in DNA: TGTGCCAGCAGTGGCGACAGGGCGGAACCCTACGAGCAGTACTTC. It specifies CASSGDRAEPYEQYF.

The gene calls are TRBV5-1 and TRBJ2-3; possibly TRBD2 for D (5 bases). Germline V CDR1 and CDR2: SGHRS, YFSETQ. The CDR3 is 15 residues long. The ends were cut back, 0 bases at V and 3 bases at J, with 11 bases in the middle. CDR3 bases: TGCGCCAGCAGCTTGGTTAGCGAGAGGACAGATACGCAGTATTTT. Protein: CASSLVSERTDTQYF.

The CDR3 reads CSALGGTNEKLFF. The CDR3 DNA reads TGCAGCGCCCTGGGGGGAACTAATGAAAAACTGTTTTTT. The chain couples TRBV29-1 to TRBJ1-4, with a tentative D call TRBD1 (5 bases). Germline loops: CDR1 SQVTM, CDR2 ANQGSEA. The CDR3 has 13 amino acids. V gave up 7 bases and J gave up 1 base, with 10 bases separating them.

This clone has a handful of counts. This rearrangement joins TRBV2 to TRBJ1-2, with D hard to call. V lost 6 bases and J lost 3, with 5 bases in between. This CDR3 region has 11 residues. The germline gives CDR1 SNHLY, CDR2 FYNNEI. CDR3 nucleotides: TGTGCCAGCAGGTCAGACTATGGCTACACCTTC. This sequence encodes CASRSDYGYTF.

V gene TRBV6-8 combines with J gene TRBJ2-1; D may be TRBD2 (5 bases). Germline V gene sequence: CDR1 MNHGY, CDR2 SAAAGT. V shed 4 bases and J shed 7 bases, with 17 bases lying between them. The CDR3 covers 15 residues. The CDR3 sequence is CASSLIQTTENEQFF. CDR3 in DNA: TGTGCCAGCAGTTTAATCCAGACTACCGAAAATGAGCAGTTCTTC.

V is TRBV2 and J is TRBJ2-1; 12 nucleotides agree with TRBD2. V gave up 1 base and J gave up 5 bases; unmatched junction bases: 0. The V gene's germline CDR1 is SNHLY and CDR2 FYNNEI. The CDR3 sequence is 15 residues long. The CDR3 sequence is CASSEGTSGNNEQFF. In nucleotides, the CDR3 is TGTGCCAGCAGTGAAGGGACTAGCGGGAACAATGAGCAGTTCTTC.

This clone has more than one count but fewer than ten. The chain uses TRBV12-5 and TRBJ2-2; unclear D gene. The CDR3 consists of 13 residues. In germline, CDR1 is LGHNT, CDR2 FRNRAP. Trimming removed 2 bases from V and 8 bases from J, with 9 bases in between. The CDR3 sequence is CASGLYPSGELFF. CDR3 sequence (DNA): TGTGCTAGTGGTTTGTACCCATCGGGGGAGCTGTTTTTT.

CDR3 DNA: TGTGCCAGCACGCGACTAGCGGGTTCGGATACGCAGTATTTT. It codes for CASTRLAGSDTQYF. The chain recombines TRBV27 with TRBJ2-3; TRBD2 matches at 10 bases. CDR3 size: 14 residues. J gave up 6 bases and V 7 bases, and 7 bases lay outside the gene matches. Per germline, CDR1 MNHEY and CDR2 SMNVEV (reference sequence).

The chain employs TRBV4-3 and TRBJ2-1; D not resolved. Germline CDR1 and CDR2: LGHNA and YSLEER. There are 16 residues in the CDR3. Trimming cost V 0 bases and J 2 bases, with 11 bases left between them. The CDR3 coding sequence is TGCGCCAGCAGCCAAGATGGCGGCAGTACCTACAATGAGCAGTTCTTC. The encoded protein is CASSQDGGSTYNEQFF.

This clone is a singleton in its sample. The V call is TRBV29-1, the J call TRBJ1-2; a weak D match, TRBD1 (6 bases). The CDR3 totals 12 residues. V was shortened by 2 bases and J by 5 bases, with 9 bases between the two germline ends. Germline CDR1 reads SQVTM; CDR2 reads ANQGSEA. CDR3 in amino acids: CSVESQGYGYTF. In nucleotides, the CDR3 is TGCAGCGTTGAATCACAGGGATATGGCTACACCTTC.

The V gene is TRBV7-9, the J gene TRBJ2-7; D not resolved. There are 12 residues in the CDR3. Germline V CDR1 and CDR2: SEHNR, FQNEAQ (reference sequence). The V gene lost 7 bases and the J gene lost 4 bases, with 11 bases spanning the gap. The DNA for the CDR3 is TGTGCCAGCAACCTAGGGATGTACGAGCAGTACTTC. Amino acid sequence: CASNLGMYEQYF.

The chain recombines TRBV4-1 with TRBJ2-7, with D hard to call. This CDR3 contains 13 residues. Trimming shortened V by 0 bases and J by 3 bases, and 6 bases separated the two germline ends. Looked up from germline, CDR1 is MGHRA and CDR2 is YSYEKL. CDR3 loop: CASSQERNYEQYF. CDR3 sequence (DNA): TGCGCCAGCAGCCAAGAGAGGAACTACGAGCAGTACTTC.

This clone occurred once. The rearrangement uses TRBV9 and TRBJ2-1; 7 nucleotides align to TRBD2. V dropped 4 bases and J dropped 3; count of bases not matched to a gene: 7. The germline CDR1 and CDR2 sequences are SGDLS and YYNGEE. CDR3 size: 15 residues. This CDR3 is CASSRTGGSYNEQFF. The CDR3 DNA reads as TGTGCCAGCAGCCGTACTGGCGGGAGCTACAATGAGCAGTTCTTC.

The V and J genes are TRBV5-6 and TRBJ2-3; D is unclear. The V end lost 3 bases, the J end lost 7 bases, and 15 bases lay between the germline ends. This CDR3 region has 14 residues. CDR1 and CDR2 (germline): SGHDT, YYEEEE. The CDR3 nucleotides are TGTGCCAGCAGCTCAATCGAATCGGGCAATACGCAGTATTTT. The encoded protein is CASSSIESGNTQYF.